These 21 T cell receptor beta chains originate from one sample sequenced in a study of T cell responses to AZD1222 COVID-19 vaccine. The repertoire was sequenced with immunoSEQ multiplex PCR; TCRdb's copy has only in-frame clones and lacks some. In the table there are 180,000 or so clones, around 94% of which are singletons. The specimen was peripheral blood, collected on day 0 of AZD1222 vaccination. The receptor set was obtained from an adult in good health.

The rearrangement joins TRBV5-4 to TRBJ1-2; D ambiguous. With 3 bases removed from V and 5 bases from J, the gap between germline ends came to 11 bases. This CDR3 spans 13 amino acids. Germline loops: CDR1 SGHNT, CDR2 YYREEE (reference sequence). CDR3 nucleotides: TGTGCCAGCAGCTCCTTCGACGGGTATGGCTACACCTTC. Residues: CASSSFDGYGYTF. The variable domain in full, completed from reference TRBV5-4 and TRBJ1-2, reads ETGVTQSPTHLIKTRGQQVTLRCSSQSGHNTVSWYQQALGQGPQFIFQYYREEENGRGNFPPRFSGLQFPNYSSELNVNALELDDSALYLCASSSFDGYGYTFGSGTRLTVV.

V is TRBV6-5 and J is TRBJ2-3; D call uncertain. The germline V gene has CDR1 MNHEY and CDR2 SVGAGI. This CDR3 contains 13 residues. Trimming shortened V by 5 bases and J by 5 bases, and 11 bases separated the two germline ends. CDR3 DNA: TGTGCCAGCAGTAGAGACCCGGGAGATACGCAGTATTTT. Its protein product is CASSRDPGDTQYF.

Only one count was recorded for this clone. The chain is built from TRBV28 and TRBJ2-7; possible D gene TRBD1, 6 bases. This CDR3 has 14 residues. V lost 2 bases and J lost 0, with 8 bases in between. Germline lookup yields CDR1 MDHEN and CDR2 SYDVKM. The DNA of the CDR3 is TGTGCCAGCAGTTTAGGGACAACCTCCTACGAGCAGTACTTC. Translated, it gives CASSLGTTSYEQYF. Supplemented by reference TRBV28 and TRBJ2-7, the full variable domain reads DVKVTQSSRYLVKRTGEKVFLECVQDMDHENMFWYRQDPGLGLRLIYFSYDVKMKEKGDIPEGYSVSREKKERFSLILESASTNQTSMYLCASSLGTTSYEQYFGPGTRLTVT.

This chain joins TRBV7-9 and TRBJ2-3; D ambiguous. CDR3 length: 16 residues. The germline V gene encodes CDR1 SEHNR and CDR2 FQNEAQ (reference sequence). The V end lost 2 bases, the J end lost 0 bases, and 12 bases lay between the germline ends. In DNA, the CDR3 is TGTGCCAGCAGCTTACTAAGTAGTTCTAGCACAGATACGCAGTATTTT. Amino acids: CASSLLSSSSTDTQYF.

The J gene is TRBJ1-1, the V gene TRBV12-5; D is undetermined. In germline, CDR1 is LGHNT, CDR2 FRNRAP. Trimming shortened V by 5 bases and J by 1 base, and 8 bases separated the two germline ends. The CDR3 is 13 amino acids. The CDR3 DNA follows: TGTGCTAGTGGTCCGCCGTCGAACACTGAAGCTTTCTTT. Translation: CASGPPSNTEAFF.

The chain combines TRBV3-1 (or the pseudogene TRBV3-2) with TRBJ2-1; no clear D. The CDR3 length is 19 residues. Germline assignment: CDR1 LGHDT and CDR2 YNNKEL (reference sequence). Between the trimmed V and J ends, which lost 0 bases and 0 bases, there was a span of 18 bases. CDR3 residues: CASSQDLSPYQSSYNEQFF. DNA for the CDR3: TGTGCCAGCAGCCAAGATCTCTCCCCCTACCAGAGCTCCTACAATGAGCAGTTCTTC.

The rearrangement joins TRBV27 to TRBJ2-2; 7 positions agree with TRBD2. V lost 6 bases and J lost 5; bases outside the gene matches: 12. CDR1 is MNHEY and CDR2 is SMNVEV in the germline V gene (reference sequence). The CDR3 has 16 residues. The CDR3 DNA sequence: TGTGCCAGCAGCCACATTATCGGGGAGGGAACCGGGGAGCTGTTTTTT. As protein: CASSHIIGEGTGELFF.

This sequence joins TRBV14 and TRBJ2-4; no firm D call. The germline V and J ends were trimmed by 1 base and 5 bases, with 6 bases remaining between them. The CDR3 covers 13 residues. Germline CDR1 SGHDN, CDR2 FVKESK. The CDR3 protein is CASSQVSENIQYF. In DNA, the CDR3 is TGTGCCAGCAGCCAAGTCAGTGAAAACATTCAGTACTTC. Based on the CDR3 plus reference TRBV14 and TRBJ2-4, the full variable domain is EAGVTQFPSHSVIEKGQTVTLRCDPISGHDNLYWYRRVMGKEIKFLLHFVKESKQDESGMPNNRFLAERTGGTYSTLKVQPAELEDSGVYFCASSQVSENIQYFGAGTRLSVL.

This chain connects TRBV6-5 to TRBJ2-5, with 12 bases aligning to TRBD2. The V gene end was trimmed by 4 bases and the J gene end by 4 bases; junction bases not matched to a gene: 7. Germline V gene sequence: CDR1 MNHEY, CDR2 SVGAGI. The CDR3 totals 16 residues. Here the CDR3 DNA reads TGTGCCAGCAGTTCCCCTAGCGGGAGGGCCGGAGAGACCCAGTACTTC. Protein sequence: CASSSPSGRAGETQYF.

CDR3 amino acids: CASSQRTGGAETQYF. Here the CDR3 DNA reads TGTGCCAGCAGCCAACGGACAGGGGGCGCGGAGACCCAGTACTTC. The chain uses TRBV11-2 and TRBJ2-5; 11 bases align to TRBD1. The CDR3 consists of 15 residues. J was trimmed by 5 bases and V by 5 bases; bases with no gene match: 7. CDR1 and CDR2 (germline): SGHAT, FQNNGV.

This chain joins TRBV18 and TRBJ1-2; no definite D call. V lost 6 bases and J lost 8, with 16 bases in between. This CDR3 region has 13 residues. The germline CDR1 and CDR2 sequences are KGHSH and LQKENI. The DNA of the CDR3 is TGTGCCAGCTCCCTCGGTCTGTTCGGGGGCTACACCTTC. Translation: CASSLGLFGGYTF. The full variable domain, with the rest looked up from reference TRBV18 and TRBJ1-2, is NAGVMQNPRHLVRRRGQEARLRCSPMKGHSHVYWYRQLPEEGLKFMVYLQKENIIDESGMPKERFSAEFPKEGPSILRIQQVVRGDSAAYFCASSLGLFGGYTFGSGTRLTVV.

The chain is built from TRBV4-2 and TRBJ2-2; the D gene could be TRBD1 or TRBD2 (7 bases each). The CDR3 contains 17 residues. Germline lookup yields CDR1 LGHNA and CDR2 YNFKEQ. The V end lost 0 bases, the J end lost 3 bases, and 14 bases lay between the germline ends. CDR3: CASSQDGGDSYTGELFF. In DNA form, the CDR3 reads TGTGCCAGCAGCCAAGATGGGGGGGACAGCTACACCGGGGAGCTGTTTTTT.

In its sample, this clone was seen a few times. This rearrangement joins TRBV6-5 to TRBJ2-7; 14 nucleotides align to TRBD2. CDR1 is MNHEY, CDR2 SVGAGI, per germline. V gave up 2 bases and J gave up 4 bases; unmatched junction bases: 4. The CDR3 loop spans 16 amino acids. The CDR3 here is CASSYGTSGRVYEQYF. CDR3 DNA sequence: TGTGCCAGCAGTTACGGGACTAGCGGGAGAGTGTACGAGCAGTACTTC.

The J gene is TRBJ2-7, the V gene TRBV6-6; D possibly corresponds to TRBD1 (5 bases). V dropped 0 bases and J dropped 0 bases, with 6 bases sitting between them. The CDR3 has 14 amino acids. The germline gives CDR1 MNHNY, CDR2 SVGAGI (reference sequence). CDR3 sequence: CASSYSQGSYEQYF. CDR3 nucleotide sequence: TGTGCCAGCAGTTACTCTCAGGGCTCCTACGAGCAGTACTTC.

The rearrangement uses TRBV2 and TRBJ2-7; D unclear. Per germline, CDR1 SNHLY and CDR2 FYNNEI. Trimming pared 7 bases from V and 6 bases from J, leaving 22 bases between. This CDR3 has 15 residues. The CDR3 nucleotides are TGTGCCAGCAATCCCTCAGAAGGTGGGGTCCCCGAGCAGTACTTC. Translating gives CASNPSEGGVPEQYF.

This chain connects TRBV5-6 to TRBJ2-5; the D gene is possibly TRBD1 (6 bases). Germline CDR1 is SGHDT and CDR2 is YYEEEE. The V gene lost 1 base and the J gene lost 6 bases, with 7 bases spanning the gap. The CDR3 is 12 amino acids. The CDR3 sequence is CASSLTGKTQYF. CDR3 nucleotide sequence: TGTGCCAGCAGCTTGACAGGGAAGACCCAGTACTTC.

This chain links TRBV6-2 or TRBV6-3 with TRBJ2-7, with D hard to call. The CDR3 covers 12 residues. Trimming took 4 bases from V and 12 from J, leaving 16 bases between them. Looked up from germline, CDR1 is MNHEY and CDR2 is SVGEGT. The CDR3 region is CASSSLDSSAYF. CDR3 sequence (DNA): TGTGCCAGCAGTTCCTTAGACTCCAGCGCGTACTTC.

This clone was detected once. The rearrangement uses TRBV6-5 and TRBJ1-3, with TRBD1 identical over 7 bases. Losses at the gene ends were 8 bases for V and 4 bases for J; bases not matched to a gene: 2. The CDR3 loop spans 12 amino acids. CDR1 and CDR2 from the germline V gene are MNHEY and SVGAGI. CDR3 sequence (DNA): TGTGCCAGCGGGGACAGAGGAAACACCATATATTTT. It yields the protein CASGDRGNTIYF.

The CDR3 spells CASSPHRDRVNQPQHF. In DNA, the CDR3 is TGTGCCAGTAGTCCCCACCGGGACAGGGTCAATCAGCCCCAGCATTTT. The chain links TRBV19 to TRBJ1-5; 9 bases fit TRBD1. The CDR3 has 16 amino acids. CDR1 is LNHDA and CDR2 is SQIVND in the germline V gene (reference sequence). After removal of 5 bases from V and 3 bases from J, the junction contained 8 bases not matched to a gene.

The CDR3 loop reads CASSIGQGTDTQYF. CDR3 sequence (DNA): TGTGCCAGTAGTATCGGACAGGGCACAGATACGCAGTATTTT. The V gene is TRBV19, the J gene TRBJ2-3; the match to TRBD1 covers 7 bases. The junction had 1 base not matched to a gene; V was cut back by 3 bases and J by 1 base. Germline V gene sequence: CDR1 LNHDA, CDR2 SQIVND (reference sequence). CDR3 length equals 14 residues.

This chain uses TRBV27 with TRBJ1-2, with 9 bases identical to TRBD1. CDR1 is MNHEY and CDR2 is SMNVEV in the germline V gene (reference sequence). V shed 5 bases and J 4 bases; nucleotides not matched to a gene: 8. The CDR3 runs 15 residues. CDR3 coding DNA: TGTGCCAGCAGTATGGGACAGGGAGGGAGCTATGGCTACACCTTC. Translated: CASSMGQGGSYGYTF.